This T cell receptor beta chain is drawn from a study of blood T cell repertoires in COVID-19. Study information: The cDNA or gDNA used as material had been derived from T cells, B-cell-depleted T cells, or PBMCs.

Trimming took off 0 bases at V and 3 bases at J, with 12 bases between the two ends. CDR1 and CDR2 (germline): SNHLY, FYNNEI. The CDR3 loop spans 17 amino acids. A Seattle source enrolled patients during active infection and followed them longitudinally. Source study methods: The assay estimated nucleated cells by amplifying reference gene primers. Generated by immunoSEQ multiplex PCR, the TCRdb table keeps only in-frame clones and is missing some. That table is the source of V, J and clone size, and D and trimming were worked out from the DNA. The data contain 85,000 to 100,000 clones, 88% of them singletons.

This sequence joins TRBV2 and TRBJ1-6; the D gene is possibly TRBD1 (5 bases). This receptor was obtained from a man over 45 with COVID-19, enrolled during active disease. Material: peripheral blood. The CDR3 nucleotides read TGTGCCAGCAGTGAAGCCGGGAGGGGAATCTATAATTCACCCCTCCACTTT. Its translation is CASSEAGRGIYNSPLHF.